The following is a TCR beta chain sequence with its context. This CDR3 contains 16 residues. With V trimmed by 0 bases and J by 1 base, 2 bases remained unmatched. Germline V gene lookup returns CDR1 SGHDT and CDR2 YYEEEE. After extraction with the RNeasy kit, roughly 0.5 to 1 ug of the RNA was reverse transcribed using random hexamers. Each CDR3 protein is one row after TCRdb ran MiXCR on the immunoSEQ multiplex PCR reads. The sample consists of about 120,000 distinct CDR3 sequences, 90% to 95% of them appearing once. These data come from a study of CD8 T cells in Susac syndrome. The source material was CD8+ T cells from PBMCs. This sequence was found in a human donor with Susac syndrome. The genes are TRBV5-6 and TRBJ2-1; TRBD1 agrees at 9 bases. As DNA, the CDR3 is TGTGCCAGCAGCTTGGGCGGGACAGGGTCCTACAATGAGCAGTTCTTC. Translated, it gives CASSLGGTGSYNEQFF.